This T cell receptor beta chain was obtained from a study of cytomegalovirus exposure and HLA in healthy donors. Study results and caveats: The tendency of first-cohort TCR clusters to co-occur in the approximately 120 validation repertoires was identified by a subsequent analysis.

These donors were members of the approximately 120-subject validation cohort, a group separate from the approximately 640-subject first cohort. As for this clone: Antigen specificity is unknown.

Data came from immunoSEQ multiplex PCR; TCRdb stores just in-frame clones and leaves some out. Of roughly 50,000 clones listed, 93% were seen once; the top ten hold under 2%. The V gene's germline CDR1 is LNHNV and CDR2 YYDKDF (reference sequence). Trimming shortened V by 1 base and J by 0 bases, and 6 bases separated the two germline ends. The CDR3 has 14 amino acids. This clonotype was sampled from a woman between 18 and 29 years old in good health and CMV-seropositive. This chain uses TRBV15 with TRBJ1-2; a weak D match, TRBD1 (6 bases). Specimen: PBMCs. Here the CDR3 reads CATSRGTANYGYTF. The DNA for the CDR3 is TGTGCCACCAGCAGAGGGACAGCTAACTATGGCTACACCTTC.